The rows below give T cell receptor beta chains drawn from one sample of a study of blood T cell repertoires in COVID-19. TCRdb's table, derived via immunoSEQ multiplex PCR, lists solely in-frame clones and lacks some. This table has about 250,000 clones, under 90% appearing once. Material for sequencing was PBMCs or T cells enriched from blood (not recorded which). All receptors derive from a young man who had recovered from COVID-19. CDR3s include the opening cysteine and the closing phenylalanine or tryptophan. Each record gives: V gene, J gene, clone size, D gene, CDR3 protein, CDR3 DNA. A D gene is named only where the DNA matches it firmly. Clone sizes are given selectively: once, few, many, or a class where the clone is expanded.

V gene: TRBV7-6; J gene: TRBJ1-3; clone size: -; D gene: -; CDR3 protein: CASSLVGGGNTIYF; CDR3 DNA: TGTGCCAGCAGCTTAGTGGGAGGGGGAAACACCATATATTTT
V gene: TRBV20-1; J gene: TRBJ1-4; clone size: -; D gene: TRBD1; CDR3 protein: CSARRETGVIF; CDR3 DNA: TGCAGTGCTAGAAGGGAGACAGGGGTCATTTTT
V gene: TRBV6-5; J gene: TRBJ1-2; clone size: -; D gene: -; CDR3 protein: CASSHPGVNYGYTF; CDR3 DNA: TGTGCCAGCAGCCACCCCGGGGTCAACTATGGCTACACCTTC
V gene: TRBV7-8; J gene: TRBJ2-1; clone size: -; D gene: -; CDR3 protein: CASIPSSYNEQFF; CDR3 DNA: TGTGCCAGCATCCCTAGCTCCTACAATGAGCAGTTCTTC
V gene: TRBV19; J gene: TRBJ2-3; clone size: -; D gene: TRBD2; CDR3 protein: CASSIGRTSGVTDTQYF; CDR3 DNA: TGTGCCAGTAGTATTGGGAGGACTAGCGGGGTTACAGATACGCAGTATTTT
V gene: TRBV27; J gene: TRBJ1-2; clone size: -; D gene: -; CDR3 protein: CASSSTARNGYTF; CDR3 DNA: TGTGCCAGCAGTTCGACAGCTCGGAATGGCTACACCTTC
V gene: TRBV10-2; J gene: TRBJ1-3; clone size: -; D gene: -; CDR3 protein: CASSDLGPGNTIYF; CDR3 DNA: TGCGCCAGCAGTGATCTGGGCCCCGGAAACACCATATATTTT
V gene: TRBV19; J gene: TRBJ2-5; clone size: -; D gene: TRBD1; CDR3 protein: CASSVTGSEETQYF; CDR3 DNA: TGTGCCAGTAGTGTGACAGGGAGTGAGGAGACCCAGTACTTC
V gene: TRBV7-9; J gene: TRBJ1-2; clone size: few; D gene: TRBD1; CDR3 protein: CASSFTGDGYTF; CDR3 DNA: TGTGCCAGCAGCTTCACAGGGGATGGCTACACCTTC
V gene: TRBV19; J gene: TRBJ2-2; clone size: -; D gene: -; CDR3 protein: CASTGRREGATGELFF; CDR3 DNA: TGTGCCAGTACGGGACGGCGGGAAGGTGCCACCGGGGAGCTGTTTTTT
V gene: TRBV5-1; J gene: TRBJ2-5; clone size: -; D gene: TRBD1; CDR3 protein: CASSPRQGGIETQYF; CDR3 DNA: TGCGCCAGCAGCCCCAGACAGGGGGGTATAGAGACCCAGTACTTC
V gene: TRBV28; J gene: TRBJ2-1; clone size: -; D gene: -; CDR3 protein: CATTARGSSYNEQFF; CDR3 DNA: TGTGCCACCACGGCCCGGGGGAGCTCCTACAATGAGCAGTTCTTC
V gene: TRBV5-1; J gene: TRBJ2-3; clone size: -; D gene: TRBD2; CDR3 protein: CASSPGGTSGPDTQYF; CDR3 DNA: TGCGCCAGCAGCCCCGGGGGGACTAGCGGACCAGATACGCAGTATTTT
V gene: TRBV4-1; J gene: TRBJ1-2; clone size: -; D gene: -; CDR3 protein: CASSQEARQGSGYTF; CDR3 DNA: TGCGCCAGCAGCCAAGAGGCCCGGCAGGGTAGTGGCTACACCTTC
V gene: TRBV13; J gene: TRBJ2-5; clone size: -; D gene: -; CDR3 protein: CASRTAQETQYF; CDR3 DNA: TGTGCCAGCAGAACAGCACAAGAGACCCAGTACTTC
V gene: TRBV19; J gene: TRBJ2-7; clone size: -; D gene: TRBD1; CDR3 protein: CASSIRGRTGNEQYF; CDR3 DNA: TGTGCCAGTAGTATTAGGGGTAGGACAGGGAACGAGCAGTACTTC
V gene: TRBV27; J gene: TRBJ1-2; clone size: -; D gene: TRBD1; CDR3 protein: CASKPPGQGRGYTF; CDR3 DNA: TGTGCCAGCAAACCCCCGGGACAGGGTCGCGGCTACACCTTC
V gene: TRBV6-5; J gene: TRBJ2-1; clone size: -; D gene: -; CDR3 protein: CASSYRLQSGFNEQFF; CDR3 DNA: TGTGCCAGCAGTTACCGGTTACAGTCTGGGTTCAATGAGCAGTTCTTC
V gene: TRBV28; J gene: TRBJ2-7; clone size: few; D gene: TRBD1; CDR3 protein: CASSSPTRQGGEQYF; CDR3 DNA: TGTGCCAGCAGTTCCCCCACCCGACAGGGTGGCGAGCAGTACTTC
V gene: TRBV4-1; J gene: TRBJ1-4; clone size: -; D gene: -; CDR3 protein: CASSQKARVAEKLFF; CDR3 DNA: TGCGCCAGCAGCCAGAAGGCCAGGGTGGCTGAAAAACTGTTTTTT
V gene: TRBV11-2; J gene: TRBJ2-1; clone size: -; D gene: TRBD2; CDR3 protein: CASSPPGLAGGGEQFF; CDR3 DNA: TGTGCCAGCAGCCCCCCCGGACTAGCGGGAGGGGGTGAGCAGTTCTTC
V gene: TRBV27; J gene: TRBJ1-1; clone size: -; D gene: TRBD1; CDR3 protein: CASSFGTGGVGTEAFF; CDR3 DNA: TGTGCCAGCAGTTTCGGGACAGGGGGCGTCGGGACTGAAGCTTTCTTT
V gene: TRBV10-1; J gene: TRBJ2-5; clone size: -; D gene: -; CDR3 protein: CASSAGQQETQYF; CDR3 DNA: TGCGCCAGCAGTGCTGGACAGCAAGAGACCCAGTACTTC
V gene: TRBV5-1; J gene: TRBJ2-3; clone size: once; D gene: TRBD2; CDR3 protein: CASSDRGGGADTQYF; CDR3 DNA: TGCGCCAGCAGCGACCGTGGCGGGGGAGCTGATACGCAGTATTTT
V gene: TRBV28; J gene: TRBJ2-7; clone size: -; D gene: TRBD1; CDR3 protein: CASSFPGTGSEQYF; CDR3 DNA: TGTGCCAGCAGTTTCCCCGGGACAGGTTCCGAGCAGTACTTC
V gene: TRBV12-5; J gene: TRBJ1-4; clone size: -; D gene: -; CDR3 protein: CASGLDPPGGSEKLFF; CDR3 DNA: TGTGCTAGTGGTTTGGACCCCCCGGGGGGGAGTGAAAAACTGTTTTTT
V gene: TRBV18; J gene: TRBJ2-7; clone size: -; D gene: -; CDR3 protein: CASSSQTGVEQYF; CDR3 DNA: TGTGCCAGCTCATCGCAGACAGGAGTCGAGCAGTACTTC
V gene: TRBV27; J gene: TRBJ1-3; clone size: -; D gene: -; CDR3 protein: CASRTSGAGNTIYF; CDR3 DNA: TGTGCCAGCAGGACAAGCGGGGCTGGAAACACCATATATTTT
V gene: TRBV27; J gene: TRBJ2-1; clone size: once; D gene: TRBD2; CDR3 protein: CASSLPGGLAVGEQFF; CDR3 DNA: TGTGCCAGCAGTTTACCTGGGGGACTAGCGGTTGGGGAGCAGTTCTTC
V gene: TRBV28; J gene: TRBJ2-2; clone size: -; D gene: -; CDR3 protein: CASSFESGYTGELFF; CDR3 DNA: TGTGCCAGCAGTTTCGAGTCAGGGTACACCGGGGAGCTGTTTTTT
V gene: TRBV11-2; J gene: TRBJ1-2; clone size: -; D gene: TRBD1; CDR3 protein: CASSRAGGYGYTF; CDR3 DNA: TGTGCCAGCAGCCGCGCAGGGGGCTATGGCTACACCTTC
V gene: TRBV30; J gene: TRBJ1-6; clone size: -; D gene: TRBD1; CDR3 protein: CAWSVPGGNSPLHF; CDR3 DNA: TGTGCCTGGAGTGTACCAGGGGGTAATTCACCCCTCCACTTT
V gene: TRBV29-1; J gene: TRBJ2-7; clone size: -; D gene: TRBD1; CDR3 protein: CSVRQGMSYEQYF; CDR3 DNA: TGCAGCGTAAGACAGGGGATGTCCTACGAGCAGTACTTC
V gene: TRBV14; J gene: TRBJ2-5; clone size: once; D gene: -; CDR3 protein: CASSQGAGLETQYF; CDR3 DNA: TGTGCCAGCAGCCAAGGGGCGGGACTTGAGACCCAGTACTTC
V gene: TRBV6-4; J gene: TRBJ1-3; clone size: -; D gene: -; CDR3 protein: CANAGKTGNTIYF; CDR3 DNA: TGTGCCAACGCGGGAAAGACTGGAAACACCATATATTTT
V gene: TRBV29-1; J gene: TRBJ2-1; clone size: -; D gene: -; CDR3 protein: CSVEEEGVRQFF; CDR3 DNA: TGCAGCGTTGAGGAGGAAGGAGTGCGGCAGTTCTTC
V gene: TRBV3-1/TRBV3-2; J gene: TRBJ1-5; clone size: -; D gene: -; CDR3 protein: CASSQDTQPQHF; CDR3 DNA: TGTGCCAGCAGCCAAGATACACAGCCCCAGCATTTT
V gene: TRBV28; J gene: TRBJ2-7; clone size: -; D gene: TRBD2; CDR3 protein: CASSLGGVGITYEQYF; CDR3 DNA: TGTGCCAGCAGTTTAGGGGGGGTCGGCATAACCTACGAGCAGTACTTC
V gene: TRBV11-3; J gene: TRBJ2-7; clone size: -; D gene: -; CDR3 protein: CASSLNGGYEQYF; CDR3 DNA: TGTGCCAGCAGCTTAAACGGGGGATACGAGCAGTACTTC
V gene: TRBV2; J gene: TRBJ2-2; clone size: -; D gene: -; CDR3 protein: CASSTRVPGTGELFF; CDR3 DNA: TGTGCCAGCAGTACGAGGGTCCCGGGGACCGGGGAGCTGTTTTTT
V gene: TRBV7-8; J gene: TRBJ1-1; clone size: -; D gene: TRBD1; CDR3 protein: CASSSWDRGRGTEAFF; CDR3 DNA: TGTGCCAGCAGCTCCTGGGACAGGGGACGCGGCACTGAAGCTTTCTTT
V gene: TRBV28; J gene: TRBJ2-1; clone size: -; D gene: -; CDR3 protein: CASSLKGLALTNEQFF; CDR3 DNA: TGTGCCAGCAGTTTAAAGGGACTTGCACTTACGAATGAGCAGTTCTTC
V gene: TRBV2; J gene: TRBJ2-1; clone size: -; D gene: TRBD2; CDR3 protein: CASSPTTSVHEQFF; CDR3 DNA: TGTGCCAGCAGTCCCACGACTAGCGTCCATGAGCAGTTCTTC
V gene: TRBV2; J gene: TRBJ1-6; clone size: -; D gene: -; CDR3 protein: CASRDSSPLHF; CDR3 DNA: TGTGCCAGCAGGGACAGTTCACCCCTCCACTTT
V gene: TRBV15; J gene: TRBJ1-2; clone size: few; D gene: TRBD1; CDR3 protein: CATSRGGQIKFDYGYTF; CDR3 DNA: TGTGCCACCAGCAGAGGGGGACAGATAAAATTCGACTATGGCTACACCTTC
V gene: TRBV7-2; J gene: TRBJ2-7; clone size: once; D gene: -; CDR3 protein: CASSSRTGTYEQYF; CDR3 DNA: TGTGCCAGCAGCTCCCGGACGGGAACCTACGAGCAGTACTTC
V gene: TRBV10-3; J gene: TRBJ1-2; clone size: once; D gene: TRBD1; CDR3 protein: CAISDGTGRYGYTF; CDR3 DNA: TGTGCCATCAGTGACGGGACAGGTCGGTATGGCTACACCTTC
V gene: TRBV5-6; J gene: TRBJ2-1; clone size: -; D gene: -; CDR3 protein: CASSLAAATGEQFF; CDR3 DNA: TGTGCCAGCAGCTTGGCTGCGGCGACCGGTGAGCAGTTCTTC
V gene: TRBV18; J gene: TRBJ1-5; clone size: -; D gene: TRBD1; CDR3 protein: CASSTGGGNQPQHF; CDR3 DNA: TGTGCCAGCTCGACAGGGGGGGGCAATCAGCCCCAGCATTTT
V gene: TRBV6-5; J gene: TRBJ2-7; clone size: -; D gene: -; CDR3 protein: CASSYSSRTYEQYF; CDR3 DNA: TGTGCCAGCAGTTACTCGAGCAGGACCTACGAGCAGTACTTC
V gene: TRBV13; J gene: TRBJ2-7; clone size: -; D gene: TRBD2; CDR3 protein: CASSPSGTTYEQYF; CDR3 DNA: TGTGCCAGCAGCCCTAGCGGGACGACCTACGAGCAGTACTTC
V gene: TRBV19; J gene: TRBJ2-7; clone size: -; D gene: -; CDR3 protein: CASSPGFIPPTTYEQYF; CDR3 DNA: TGTGCCAGTAGCCCGGGGTTTATACCCCCCACGACCTACGAGCAGTACTTC
V gene: TRBV27; J gene: TRBJ1-2; clone size: -; D gene: TRBD1; CDR3 protein: CASSLSGGLGYTF; CDR3 DNA: TGTGCCAGCAGTCTCTCAGGGGGCCTCGGCTACACCTTC
V gene: TRBV5-1; J gene: TRBJ2-5; clone size: -; D gene: TRBD1; CDR3 protein: CASSLNRGIGQETQYF; CDR3 DNA: TGCGCCAGCAGCCTTAACAGGGGAATTGGCCAAGAGACCCAGTACTTC
V gene: TRBV29-1; J gene: TRBJ1-5; clone size: -; D gene: -; CDR3 protein: CSVGDTNQPQHF; CDR3 DNA: TGCAGCGTTGGGGACACCAATCAGCCCCAGCATTTT
V gene: TRBV24-1; J gene: TRBJ1-5; clone size: -; D gene: TRBD1; CDR3 protein: CATSGGGGISNQPQHF; CDR3 DNA: TGTGCCACCAGTGGCGGAGGGGGCATAAGCAATCAGCCCCAGCATTTT